A single sample gave rise to the 28 T cell receptor beta chains below, sequenced in a study of cytomegalovirus exposure and HLA in healthy donors. 60 Vbeta and 13 Jbeta primers were used in PCR. Profiled with immunoSEQ multiplex PCR; TCRdb holds only in-frame clones, not every one. The sample carries fewer than 200,000 clones, 65% to 85% recorded once. Material for sequencing was PBMCs. These receptor sequences come from a woman aged 18-35 years in good health and CMV-seronegative.

The V call is TRBV6-1, the J call TRBJ1-5, with a tentative D call TRBD1 (5 bases). In germline, CDR1 is MNHNS, CDR2 SASEGT. V lost 3 bases to trimming and J lost 7 bases, with 13 bases between them. CDR3 length: 14 amino acids. This CDR3 is CASSEVGGRQPQHF. Written as DNA, the CDR3 is TGTGCCAGCAGTGAGGTCGGGGGTCGCCAGCCCCAGCATTTT.

V is TRBV7-8 and J is TRBJ1-2; possible D gene TRBD1, 6 bases. V lost 7 bases and J lost 2, with 17 bases in between. This CDR3 is 15 amino acids long. CDR1 and CDR2 (germline): SGHVS, FQNEAQ. This CDR3 reads CASTPGQGSNYGYTF. The CDR3 region has the DNA TGTGCCAGCACCCCGGGGCAGGGGTCCAACTATGGCTACACCTTC.

The CDR3 DNA reads TGTGCCAGCAGCTTAGGCGGTAGCTCCTACAATGAGCAGTTCTTC. It is translated as CASSLGGSSYNEQFF. J is TRBJ2-1 and V is TRBV11-2; no firm D call. Germline assignment: CDR1 SGHAT and CDR2 FQNNGV. The germline V and J ends were trimmed by 1 base and 0 bases, with 7 bases remaining between them. The length of the CDR3 is 15 residues.

The rearrangement links TRBV2 to TRBJ1-5; D might be TRBD1 (5 bases). The V and J ends lost 8 bases and 6 bases respectively, with 20 bases between them. CDR1 and CDR2 (germline): SNHLY, FYNNEI. The CDR3 runs to 15 residues. This chain's CDR3 is CASSERSGVGQPQHF. The CDR3 DNA reads as TGTGCCAGCTCTGAACGTTCGGGGGTCGGTCAGCCCCAGCATTTT. The full variable domain, in which reference TRBV2 and TRBJ1-5 provide the parts outside the CDR3, is EPEVTQTPSHQVTQMGQEVILRCVPISNHLYFYWYRQILGQKVEFLVSFYNNEISEKSEIFDDQFSVERPDGSNFTLKIRSTKLEDSAMYFCASSERSGVGQPQHFGDGTRLSIL.

The rearrangement uses TRBV5-1 and TRBJ2-3; 9 nucleotides line up with TRBD2. This CDR3 spans 16 amino acids. V was clipped by 6 bases and J by 6 bases; unmatched bases: 14. From germline, CDR1 is SGHRS and CDR2 YFSETQ. CDR3 protein: CASTGNPGLASDTQYF. The CDR3 DNA sequence: TGCGCCAGCACGGGGAACCCAGGACTAGCGTCGGATACGCAGTATTTT. Full variable domain (remainder filled in from reference TRBV5-1 and TRBJ2-3): KAGVTQTPRYLIKTRGQQVTLSCSPISGHRSVSWYQQTPGQGLQFLFEYFSETQRNKGNFPGRFSGRQFSNSRSEMNVSTLELGDSALYLCASTGNPGLASDTQYFGPGTRLTVL.

The chain links TRBV18 to TRBJ1-4, with 9 bases matching TRBD1. The germline CDR1 and CDR2 sequences are KGHSH and LQKENI. With V trimmed by 4 bases and J by 7 bases, 1 base remained unmatched. This CDR3 is 13 amino acids long. This CDR3 is CASSRDRVEKLFF. The CDR3 coding sequence is TGTGCCAGCTCACGGGACAGGGTTGAAAAACTGTTTTTT.

V gene TRBV7-3 combines with J gene TRBJ2-1; 8 bases agree with TRBD2. The germline V gene encodes CDR1 SGHTA and CDR2 FQGTGA. J gave up 4 bases and V 2 bases, and 25 bases lay outside the gene matches. The CDR3 totals 22 residues. The CDR3 protein is CASSLPSNCAGGPFWLYNEQFF. CDR3 nucleotide sequence: TGTGCCAGCAGCTTACCCTCAAATTGTGCGGGAGGCCCCTTTTGGCTATACAATGAGCAGTTCTTC.

This chain uses TRBV11-3 with TRBJ2-2; 7 bases agree with TRBD1. Germline V CDR1 and CDR2: SGHNT, YENEEA. Germline trimming cut 5 bases from V and 1 base from J; bases unmatched to any gene: 7. The CDR3 sequence is 16 residues long. CDR3 DNA: TGTGCCAGCAGCACGTGGGACAGCGAGAACACCGGGGAGCTGTTTTTT. It yields the protein CASSTWDSENTGELFF.

This chain links TRBV5-6 with TRBJ1-1; 8 positions match TRBD1. The length of the CDR3 is 14 residues. CDR1 is SGHDT, CDR2 YYEEEE, per germline. V lost 4 bases, J lost 10 bases, and 12 bases stayed unmatched. CDR3 coding DNA: TGTGCCAGCAGCCCGGGGACAGGAAGCTATGTAGCTTTCTTT. It is translated as CASSPGTGSYVAFF.

This chain connects TRBV7-9 to TRBJ2-5, with TRBD2 matching over 10 bases. The DNA matches TRBJ2-7 better at its end, which makes the J call doubtful. The CDR3 loop spans 14 amino acids. Germline-derived CDR1 and CDR2 are SEHNR and FQNEAQ (reference sequence). CDR3 amino acids: CASSSTSGVSEQYF. Here the CDR3 DNA reads TGTGCCAGCAGCTCCACTAGCGGGGTCTCCGAGCAGTACTTC.

This chain links TRBV6-5 with TRBJ2-7; D perhaps matches TRBD2 (6 bases). Trimming stripped 0 bases from V and 3 bases from J, with 12 bases between. The CDR3 loop spans 15 amino acids. Germline CDR1 MNHEY, CDR2 SVGAGI. The CDR3 bases are TGTGCCAGCAGTTACTCGGGGGACTCAAGCTACGAGCAGTACTTC. It yields the protein CASSYSGDSSYEQYF.

V and J are TRBV7-9 and TRBJ2-6; possible D gene TRBD1, 5 bases. This CDR3 has 18 residues. Trimming cost V 5 bases and J 0 bases, with 17 bases left between them. Germline V gives CDR1 SEHNR, CDR2 FQNEAQ (reference sequence). The CDR3: CASSPGMMVYSGANVLTF. CDR3 nucleotides: TGTGCCAGCAGCCCAGGGATGATGGTATACTCTGGGGCCAACGTCCTGACTTTC.

The chain couples TRBV29-1 to TRBJ1-1; 7 bases are shared with TRBD1. The germline CDR1 and CDR2 sequences are SQVTM and ANQGSEA. This CDR3 region has 12 residues. With V trimmed by 6 bases and J by 6 bases, 7 bases remained unmatched. DNA of the CDR3: TGCAGCGTGGTCGGGACAGTTGCTGAAGCTTTCTTT. It codes for CSVVGTVAEAFF.

The chain recombines TRBV5-6 with TRBJ2-5, with 9 bases fitting TRBD2. The CDR3 is 14 amino acids. CDR1 SGHDT and CDR2 YYEEEE come from the germline V gene. V was pared by 1 base and J by 5 bases, with 3 bases of the junction left unmatched. The CDR3 spells CASSLLLAGETQYF. DNA of the CDR3: TGTGCCAGCAGCTTGTTACTAGCGGGTGAGACCCAGTACTTC.

This chain joins TRBV5-5 and TRBJ1-2; D remains ambiguous. Looked up from germline, CDR1 is SGHKS and CDR2 is YYEKEE (reference sequence). Trimming stripped 0 bases from V and 5 bases from J, with 11 bases between. CDR3 length equals 14 residues. The CDR3 DNA sequence: TGTGCCAGCAGCTTGGCCTCTGTACAGTATGGCTACACCTTC. This sequence encodes CASSLASVQYGYTF.

The J gene is TRBJ1-4, the V gene TRBV19; TRBD1 might be the D (6 bases). Between the trimmed V and J ends, which lost 6 bases and 8 bases, there was a span of 13 bases. The CDR3 extends over 13 amino acids. Germline lookup yields CDR1 LNHDA and CDR2 SQIVND (reference sequence). The CDR3 spells CASRITGNEKLFF. Here the CDR3 DNA reads TGTGCCAGTAGGATCACAGGGAACGAAAAACTGTTTTTT. Full variable domain (rest looked up from reference TRBV19 and TRBJ1-4): DGGITQSPKYLFRKEGQNVTLSCEQNLNHDAMYWYRQDPGQGLRLIYYSQIVNDFQKGDIAEGYSVSREKKESFPLTVTSAQKNPTAFYLCASRITGNEKLFFGSGTQLSVL.

Concerning this clone itself: At one end, the junction sequence differs from germline, possibly due to a read error. The J gene is TRBJ2-7, the V gene TRBV7-9; the match to TRBD2 covers 9 bases. CDR3 size: 16 residues. Germline V gene data show CDR1 as SEHNR and CDR2 as FQNEAQ (reference sequence). CDR3 coding DNA: TGTTCCAGCAGCTTTTGGCTAGCGGGAAGCCCCTACGAGCAGTACTTC. This codes for CSSSFWLAGSPYEQYF.

The count of this clone is one. The gene calls are TRBV30 and TRBJ2-7; D may be TRBD1 (5 bases). Germline-derived CDR1 and CDR2 are GTSNPN and SVGIG (reference sequence). This CDR3 contains 13 residues. The V and J ends lost 0 bases and 2 bases respectively, with 8 bases between them. CDR3 amino acids: CAWSVDRTYEQYF. The CDR3, as DNA: TGTGCCTGGAGTGTCGACAGAACCTACGAGCAGTACTTC.

The chain combines TRBV4-3 with TRBJ2-7; 10 bases agree with TRBD1. The CDR3 has 15 amino acids. Germline loops: CDR1 LGHNA, CDR2 YSLEER. The V gene end was trimmed by 0 bases and the J gene end by 3 bases; junction bases not matched to a gene: 2. The CDR3 loop is CASSQDWDRGYEQYF. The CDR3 nucleotides are TGCGCCAGCAGCCAAGACTGGGACAGGGGCTACGAGCAGTACTTC.

The CDR3 sequence: CASCGTGGRNTEAFF. The CDR3 nucleotides read TGTGCCAGCTGTGGGACAGGGGGCAGGAACACTGAAGCTTTCTTT. The chain recombines TRBV6-5 with TRBJ1-1, with TRBD1 matching 12 bases. The CDR3 has 15 amino acids. Per germline, CDR1 MNHEY and CDR2 SVGAGI. V lost 8 bases, J lost 1 base, and 5 bases stayed unmatched.

The rearrangement joins TRBV19 to TRBJ2-2, with TRBD2 matching over 10 bases. The CDR3 has 14 amino acids. CDR1 LNHDA and CDR2 SQIVND come from the germline V gene (reference sequence). Losses at the gene ends were 10 bases for V and 7 bases for J; bases not matched to a gene: 9. The CDR3 bases are TGTGCCACTATGAGCGGGAGGGCCTTCGGGGAGCTGTTTTTT. Its translation is CATMSGRAFGELFF.

The CDR3 loop reads CASRTPGTSFNEQFF. DNA for the CDR3: TGCGCCAGCAGGACTCCCGGGACTAGTTTCAATGAGCAGTTCTTC. This chain connects TRBV10-2 to TRBJ2-1; TRBD2 matches 8 bases. Per germline, CDR1 WSHSY and CDR2 SAAADI. This CDR3 contains 15 residues. With 6 bases clipped from V and 6 bases from J, the junction kept 10 bases outside the gene matches.

This chain links TRBV28 with TRBJ2-3, with TRBD2 matching 7 bases. Trimming took 6 bases from V and 2 from J; bases not matched to a gene: 11. This CDR3 contains 16 residues. Germline loops: CDR1 MDHEN, CDR2 SYDVKM. The CDR3 here is CASSQGAGAVTDTQYF. CDR3 sequence (DNA): TGTGCCAGCAGCCAAGGCGCGGGAGCTGTCACAGATACGCAGTATTTT.

The rearrangement joins TRBV5-6 to TRBJ2-3, with 8 bases aligning to TRBD1. Unmatched junction bases numbered 6, after V lost 3 bases and J lost 6 bases. Looked up from germline, CDR1 is SGHDT and CDR2 is YYEEEE. The CDR3 consists of 14 residues. The CDR3 coding sequence is TGTGCCAGCAGCTCATTGACAGGGGAGGATACGCAGTATTTT. The encoded protein is CASSSLTGEDTQYF. The full variable domain, rest sourced from reference TRBV5-6 and TRBJ2-3, is DAGVTQSPTHLIKTRGQQVTLRCSPKSGHDTVSWYQQALGQGPQFIFQYYEEEERQRGNFPDRFSGHQFPNYSSELNVNALLLGDSALYLCASSSLTGEDTQYFGPGTRLTVL.

This clone appeared a single time. The chain has TRBV30 and TRBJ1-1, with TRBD1 as a possible D gene (5 bases). Germline V gene lookup returns CDR1 GTSNPN and CDR2 SVGIG (reference sequence). The CDR3 runs to 13 residues. The V end lost 3 bases, the J end lost 2 bases, and 10 bases lay between the germline ends. CDR3 sequence: CAWRDILNTEAFF. DNA for the CDR3: TGTGCCTGGAGGGACATACTTAACACTGAAGCTTTCTTT.

The chain employs TRBV5-4 and TRBJ2-5; D may be TRBD2 (6 bases). This CDR3 comprises 15 residues. The germline V gene encodes CDR1 SGHNT and CDR2 YYREEE (reference sequence). Between the trimmed V and J ends, which lost 2 bases and 2 bases, there was a span of 13 bases. The CDR3, as DNA: TGTGCCAGCAGCTTATCCGGGAGTCAGCAAGAGACCCAGTACTTC. Translating it yields CASSLSGSQQETQYF.

This rearrangement joins TRBV15 to TRBJ2-2; tentatively, D is TRBD2 (6 bases). This CDR3 comprises 14 residues. Trimming took off 0 bases at V and 5 bases at J, with 7 bases between the two ends. Germline CDR1 reads LNHNV; CDR2 reads YYDKDF (reference sequence). The CDR3: CATSREAGTGELFF. As DNA, the CDR3 is TGTGCCACCAGCAGAGAGGCGGGGACCGGGGAGCTGTTTTTT. The whole variable domain, remainder taken from reference TRBV15 and TRBJ2-2, is DAMVIQNPRYQVTQFGKPVTLSCSQTLNHNVMYWYQQKSSQAPKLLFHYYDKDFNNEADTPDNFQSRRPNTSFCFLDIRSPGLGDTAMYLCATSREAGTGELFFGEGSRLTVL.

CDR3 coding DNA: TGTGCCAGCAGTACAGCGGGGGGCACAGATACGCAGTATTTT. Amino acid sequence: CASSTAGGTDTQYF. The rearrangement links TRBV6-1 to TRBJ2-3, with 8 positions matching TRBD2. The CDR3 spans 14 residues. V lost 5 bases, J lost 1 base, and 2 bases stayed unmatched. CDR1 is MNHNS, CDR2 SASEGT, per germline.